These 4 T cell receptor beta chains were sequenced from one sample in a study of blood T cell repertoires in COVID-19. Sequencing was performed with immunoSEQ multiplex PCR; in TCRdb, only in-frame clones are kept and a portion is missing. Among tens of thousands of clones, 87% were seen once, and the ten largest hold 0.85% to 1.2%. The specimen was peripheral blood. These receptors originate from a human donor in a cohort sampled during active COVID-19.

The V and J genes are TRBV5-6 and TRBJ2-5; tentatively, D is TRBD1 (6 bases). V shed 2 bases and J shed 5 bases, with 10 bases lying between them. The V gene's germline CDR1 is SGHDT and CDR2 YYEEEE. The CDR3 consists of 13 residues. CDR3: CASSFGGGETQYF. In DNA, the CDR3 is TGTGCCAGCAGCTTTGGGGGCGGGGAGACCCAGTACTTC.

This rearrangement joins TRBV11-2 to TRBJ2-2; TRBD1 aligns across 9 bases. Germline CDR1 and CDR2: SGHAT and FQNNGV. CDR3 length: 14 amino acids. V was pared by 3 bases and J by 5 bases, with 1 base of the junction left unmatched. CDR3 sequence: CASSLGQGTGELFF. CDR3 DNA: TGTGCCAGCAGCTTGGGACAGGGAACCGGGGAGCTGTTTTTT.

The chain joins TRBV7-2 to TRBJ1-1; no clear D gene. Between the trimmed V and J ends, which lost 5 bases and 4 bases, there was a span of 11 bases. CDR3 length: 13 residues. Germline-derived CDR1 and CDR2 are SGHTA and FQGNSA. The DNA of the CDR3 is TGTGCCAGCAGCGCCCGCGGGAGCACTGAAGCTTTCTTT. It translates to CASSARGSTEAFF.

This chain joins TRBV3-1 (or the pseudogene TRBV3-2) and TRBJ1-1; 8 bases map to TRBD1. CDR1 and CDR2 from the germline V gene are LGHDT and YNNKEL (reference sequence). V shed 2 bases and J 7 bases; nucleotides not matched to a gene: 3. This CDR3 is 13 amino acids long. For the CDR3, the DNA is TGTGCCAGCAGCCAACCAGACAGGGGTGAAGCTTTCTTT. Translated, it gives CASSQPDRGEAFF.